The source of this T cell receptor beta chain is a study of OX40 agonist ivuxolimab in advanced cancers. Study-wide background: The diagnoses of dose-escalation patients were hepatocellular carcinoma, melanoma, renal cell or head and neck cancer. Study-wide findings and caveats: Blood T cells, both CD4+ and CD8+, expanded clonally by week 6 at 0.1 to 3.0 mg/kg.

TCRdb's table, derived via immunoSEQ multiplex PCR, lists solely in-frame clones and lacks some. The repertoire holds 40,000 to 45,000 clones, with roughly four fifths as singletons. Worth noting for this clone: Antigen: not known.

The TCR originated in an adult with an advanced solid tumor such as melanoma, head and neck, liver or kidney cancer. The starting material was CD4+ or CD8+ T cells sorted from blood, obtained in a trial of the OX40 agonist ivuxolimab.

This chain's CDR3 is CASSPSGLTDTQYF. CDR3 nucleotide sequence: TGTGCCAGCTCGCCCAGCGGGCTCACAGATACGCAGTATTTT. The gene calls are TRBV18 and TRBJ2-3, with D possibly TRBD2 on 6 matching bases. Germline V CDR1 and CDR2: KGHSH, LQKENI. The CDR3 consists of 14 residues. The V and J ends lost 6 bases and 2 bases respectively, with 12 bases between them.